The T cell receptor (beta chain) under discussion was sequenced for a study of blood T cell repertoires in COVID-19. TCRdb's table, derived via immunoSEQ multiplex PCR, lists solely in-frame clones and lacks some. The top ten hold under 3% of the sample, which has approximately 200,000 clones, around 83% seen once. V lost 2 bases and J 2 bases, leaving 13 bases between the germline ends. This CDR3 spans 16 amino acids. The V gene's germline CDR1 is KGHDR and CDR2 SFDVKD. The TCR comes from a woman aged 30 to 39 with active or convalescent COVID-19. This sequence joins TRBV24-1 and TRBJ2-3; no reliable D call. Sequenced input: peripheral blood. The CDR3 sequence is CATSDSRRLNTDTQYF. CDR3 DNA: TGTGCCACCAGTGATTCCCGCCGACTTAACACAGATACGCAGTATTTT.